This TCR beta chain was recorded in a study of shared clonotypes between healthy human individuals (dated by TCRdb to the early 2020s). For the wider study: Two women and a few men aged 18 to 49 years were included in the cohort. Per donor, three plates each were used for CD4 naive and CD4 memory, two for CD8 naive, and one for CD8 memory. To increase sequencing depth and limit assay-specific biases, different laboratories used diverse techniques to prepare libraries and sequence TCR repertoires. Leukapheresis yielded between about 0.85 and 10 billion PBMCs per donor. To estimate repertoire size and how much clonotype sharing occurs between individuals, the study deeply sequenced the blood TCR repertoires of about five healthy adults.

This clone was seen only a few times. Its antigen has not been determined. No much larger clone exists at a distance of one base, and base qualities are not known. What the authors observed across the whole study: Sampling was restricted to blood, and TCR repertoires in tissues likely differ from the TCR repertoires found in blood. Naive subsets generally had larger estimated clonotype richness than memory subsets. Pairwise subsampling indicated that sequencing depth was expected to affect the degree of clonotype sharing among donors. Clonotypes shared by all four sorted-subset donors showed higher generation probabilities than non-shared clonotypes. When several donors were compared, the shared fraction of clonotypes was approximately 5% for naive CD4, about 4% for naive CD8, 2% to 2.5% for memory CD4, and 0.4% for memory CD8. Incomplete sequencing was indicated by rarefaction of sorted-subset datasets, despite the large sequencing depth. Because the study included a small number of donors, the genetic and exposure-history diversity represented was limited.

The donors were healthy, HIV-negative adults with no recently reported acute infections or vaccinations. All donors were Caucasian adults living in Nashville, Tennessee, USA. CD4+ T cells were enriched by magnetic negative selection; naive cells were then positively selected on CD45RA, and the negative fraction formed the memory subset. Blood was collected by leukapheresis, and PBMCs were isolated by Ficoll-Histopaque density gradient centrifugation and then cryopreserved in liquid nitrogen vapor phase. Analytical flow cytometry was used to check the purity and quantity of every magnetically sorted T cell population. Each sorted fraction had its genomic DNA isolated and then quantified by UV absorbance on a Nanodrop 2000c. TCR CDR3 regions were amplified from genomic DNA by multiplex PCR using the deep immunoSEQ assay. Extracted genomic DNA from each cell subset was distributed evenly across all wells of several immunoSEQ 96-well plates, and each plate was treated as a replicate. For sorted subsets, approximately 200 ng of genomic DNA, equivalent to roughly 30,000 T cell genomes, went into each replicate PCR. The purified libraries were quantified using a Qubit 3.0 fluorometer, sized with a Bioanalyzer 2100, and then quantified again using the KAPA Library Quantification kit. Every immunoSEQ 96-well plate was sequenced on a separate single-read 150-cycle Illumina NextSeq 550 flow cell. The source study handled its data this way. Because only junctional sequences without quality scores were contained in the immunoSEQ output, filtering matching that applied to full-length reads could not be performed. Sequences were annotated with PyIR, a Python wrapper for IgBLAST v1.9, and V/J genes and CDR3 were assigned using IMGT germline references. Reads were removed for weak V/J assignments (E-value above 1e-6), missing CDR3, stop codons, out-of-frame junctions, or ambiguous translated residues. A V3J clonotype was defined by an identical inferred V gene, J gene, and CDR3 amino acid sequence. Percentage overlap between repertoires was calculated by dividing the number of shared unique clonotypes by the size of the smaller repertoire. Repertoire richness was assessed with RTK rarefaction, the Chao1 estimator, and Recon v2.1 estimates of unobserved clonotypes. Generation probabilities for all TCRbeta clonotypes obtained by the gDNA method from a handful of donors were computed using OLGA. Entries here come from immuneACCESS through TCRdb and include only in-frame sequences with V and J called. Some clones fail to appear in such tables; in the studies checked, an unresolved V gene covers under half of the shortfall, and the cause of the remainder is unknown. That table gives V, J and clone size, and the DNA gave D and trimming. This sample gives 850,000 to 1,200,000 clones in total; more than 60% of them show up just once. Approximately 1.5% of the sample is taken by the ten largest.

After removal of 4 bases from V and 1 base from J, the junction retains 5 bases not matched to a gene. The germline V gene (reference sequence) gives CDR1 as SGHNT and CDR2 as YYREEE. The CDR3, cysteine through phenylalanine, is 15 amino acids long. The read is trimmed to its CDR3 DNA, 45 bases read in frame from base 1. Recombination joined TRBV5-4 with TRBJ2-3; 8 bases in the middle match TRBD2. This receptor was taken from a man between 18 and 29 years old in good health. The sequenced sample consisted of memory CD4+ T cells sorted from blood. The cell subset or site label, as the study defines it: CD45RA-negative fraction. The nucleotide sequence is TGTGCCAGCAGCGGGGGGACTAGGGGCACAGATACGCAGTATTTT. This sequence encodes CASSGGTRGTDTQYF.